The source of this T cell receptor beta chain is a study of T cells after yellow fever vaccination. Findings and limits, study-wide: The booster response re-showed most primary clones: around 95% CD4, over 80% CD8.

About this clonotype: Its antigen is unidentified.

V was shortened by 5 bases and J by 8 bases, with 12 bases between the two germline ends. CDR3 size: 12 residues. TCRdb re-called the 5' RACE reads through MiXCR, storing one row per CDR3 protein. This sample has 300,000 to 350,000 distinct CDR3 sequences, with roughly 4.3% found just once. This TCR was sampled from a young man who received the YFV17D yellow fever vaccine. The source material was PBMCs, sampled 15 days after the yellow fever booster vaccination. V and J are TRBV12-3 or TRBV12-4 and TRBJ1-2, with D possibly TRBD1 on 5 matching bases. CDR3 protein: CASSPRGVGYTF. CDR3 in DNA: TGTGCCAGCAGTCCCCGAGGGGTGGGCTACACCTTC.